A single sample gave rise to the 32 T cell receptor beta chains below, sequenced in a study of shared clonotypes between healthy human individuals. The assay was immunoSEQ multiplex PCR, and TCRdb's table has in-frame clones only and misses some. The sample lists under 600,000 clones, 75% to 80% occurring once. The sample consisted of PBMCs. These receptors came from a woman aged 40 to 50 in good health. Some clones in this sample may be carry-over from other donors' samples.

On this clone itself: At one boundary the junction diverges from the germline segment, which might be a read error. V is TRBV7-2 and J is TRBJ2-7, with D tentatively TRBD1 (6 bases). The CDR3 sequence is 15 residues long. Germline CDR1 and CDR2: SGHTA and FQGNSA. The CDR3 region has the DNA TGCGCCAGCAGCTTGGGCCCAGGGGACATCTACGAGCAGTACTTC. It codes for CASSLGPGDIYEQYF.

The rearrangement uses TRBV6-1 and TRBJ1-5; 8 nucleotides agree with TRBD1. The CDR3 covers 13 residues. Germline loops: CDR1 MNHNS, CDR2 SASEGT. V was pared by 7 bases and J by 8 bases, with 7 bases of the junction left unmatched. The DNA of the CDR3 is TGTGCCAGCATCCGGACAGGGAGGGAGCCCCAGCATTTT. This sequence encodes CASIRTGREPQHF.

CDR3 amino acids: CASSPGTVQAGEQYF. The CDR3 DNA follows: TGCGCCAGCAGCCCTGGGACAGTTCAAGCGGGCGAGCAGTACTTC. The chain is built from TRBV5-1 and TRBJ2-7, with TRBD1 as a possible D gene (7 bases). V gave up 4 bases and J gave up 6 bases, with 20 bases separating them. This CDR3 region has 15 residues. Looked up from germline, CDR1 is SGHRS and CDR2 is YFSETQ.

The chain links TRBV6-1 to TRBJ1-1, with no clear D. Trimming took 6 bases from V and 6 from J, leaving 14 bases between them. The CDR3 sequence is 13 residues long. Germline assignment: CDR1 MNHNS and CDR2 SASEGT. CDR3 sequence: CASSGPVVAEAFF. In nucleotides, the CDR3 is TGTGCCAGCAGCGGGCCAGTCGTCGCTGAAGCTTTCTTT.

The genes are TRBV11-2 and TRBJ1-5; TRBD1 might be the D (6 bases). Germline CDR1 reads SGHAT; CDR2 reads FQNNGV. This CDR3 comprises 16 residues. V was trimmed by 5 bases and J by 0 bases, leaving 14 bases between them. The CDR3, as DNA: TGTGCCAGCAGCCCGGGGACACAATATAGCAATCAGCCCCAGCATTTT. It specifies CASSPGTQYSNQPQHF.

The V call is TRBV10-2, the J call TRBJ2-3, with D unclear. The V gene lost 2 bases and the J gene lost 2 bases, with 5 bases spanning the gap. There are 13 residues in the CDR3. The V gene's germline CDR1 is WSHSY and CDR2 SAAADI. Written as DNA, the CDR3 is TGCGCCAGCAGTGAGACCTCCACAGATACGCAGTATTTT. Protein product: CASSETSTDTQYF.

V gene TRBV5-6 combines with J gene TRBJ1-5; TRBD1 might be the D (6 bases). V lost 2 bases and J 0 bases, leaving 9 bases between the germline ends. The germline V gene has CDR1 SGHDT and CDR2 YYEEEE. The CDR3 is 15 residues long. CDR3 in amino acids: CASSFRGYSNQPQHF. The CDR3, as DNA: TGTGCCAGCAGCTTCAGGGGCTATAGCAATCAGCCCCAGCATTTT.

The J gene is TRBJ1-4, the V gene TRBV18; D uncertain. The V gene lost 2 bases and the J gene lost 7 bases, with 8 bases spanning the gap. CDR3 size: 13 residues. Germline loops: CDR1 KGHSH, CDR2 LQKENI. DNA of the CDR3: TGTGCCAGCTCACCATCCGGGTTTGAAAAACTGTTTTTT. It yields the protein CASSPSGFEKLFF.

This chain connects TRBV6-4 to TRBJ2-7; 12 positions match TRBD2. V was clipped by 5 bases and J by 7 bases; unmatched bases: 9. The CDR3 is 15 amino acids. CDR1 is MRHNA, CDR2 SNTAGT, per germline. The CDR3 spells CASSPKLAGGGEQYF. In DNA form, the CDR3 reads TGTGCCAGCAGTCCGAAACTAGCGGGAGGAGGAGAGCAGTACTTC.

V gene TRBV10-3 combines with J gene TRBJ2-7, with 8 nucleotides matching TRBD2. The CDR3 totals 14 residues. The germline V gene encodes CDR1 ENHRY and CDR2 SYGVKD. The V gene end was trimmed by 4 bases and the J gene end by 4 bases; junction bases not matched to a gene: 6. CDR3 bases: TGTGCCATCAGTGCCGGGGGGGCGCGGTACGAGCAGTACTTC. Its protein product is CAISAGGARYEQYF.

The chain employs TRBV9 and TRBJ2-5; 8 positions agree with TRBD2. The CDR3 consists of 13 residues. Germline V gives CDR1 SGDLS, CDR2 YYNGEE. V shed 7 bases, J shed 5 bases, and the junction held 7 bases outside the gene matches. CDR3 bases: TGTGCCAGCGAGGCGGGAGGTGGGGAGACCCAGTACTTC. Translated, it gives CASEAGGGETQYF.

This chain uses TRBV19 with TRBJ2-7; TRBD2 is a possible D gene (5 bases). V shed 8 bases and J shed 2 bases, with 13 bases lying between them. Germline V lookup: CDR1 LNHDA, CDR2 SQIVND (reference sequence). The CDR3 spans 13 residues. CDR3 loop: CASGLAPTYEQYF. The CDR3 nucleotides read TGTGCCAGTGGGCTAGCTCCCACCTACGAGCAGTACTTC.

The J gene is TRBJ2-3, the V gene TRBV5-4, with 11 nucleotides matching TRBD2. This CDR3 comprises 18 residues. J lost 5 bases, V lost 6 bases, and 17 bases had no gene match. Germline V gene sequence: CDR1 SGHNT, CDR2 YYREEE (reference sequence). The CDR3 DNA is TGTGCCAGCACCTCCGGAACTAGCGGGAGTAAGAGGGGAGATACGCAGTATTTT. Translated, it gives CASTSGTSGSKRGDTQYF.

J is TRBJ1-3 and V is TRBV5-1; no firm D call. In germline, CDR1 is SGHRS, CDR2 YFSETQ. Trimming pared 0 bases from V and 3 bases from J, leaving 10 bases between. The CDR3 has 15 residues. Here the CDR3 reads CASSLGGNVGNTIYF. As DNA, the CDR3 is TGCGCCAGCAGCTTGGGAGGCAACGTTGGAAACACCATATATTTT.

DNA for the CDR3: TGCAGCGTGGCCCCATCCGGGGTGAGTTACGGCTACACCTTC. It translates to CSVAPSGVSYGYTF. The chain couples TRBV29-1 to TRBJ1-2; no clear D gene. Germline CDR1 reads SQVTM; CDR2 reads ANQGSEA. CDR3 length: 14 residues. Deletions cut 6 bases from V and 8 bases from J, with 22 bases between.

This chain connects TRBV28 to TRBJ1-4, with a tentative D call TRBD1 (6 bases). The CDR3 is made up of 15 amino acids. Germline V gene lookup returns CDR1 MDHEN and CDR2 SYDVKM. Trimming pared 6 bases from V and 5 bases from J, leaving 16 bases between. The CDR3 region has the DNA TGTGCCAGCAGCCCCGGGGGGCAGACAAATGAAAAACTGTTTTTT. Its translation is CASSPGGQTNEKLFF.

In nucleotides, the CDR3 is TGTGCCTGGAGTCTAGCGGGAGGGAGGGAGACCCAGTACTTC. Its protein is CAWSLAGGRETQYF. The rearrangement uses TRBV30 and TRBJ2-5, with 12 bases identical to TRBD2. CDR1 is GTSNPN and CDR2 is SVGIG in the germline V gene (reference sequence). The CDR3 has 14 residues. V was clipped by 2 bases and J by 5 bases; unmatched bases: 3.

This clone was observed a single time. The chain combines TRBV9 with TRBJ2-4; the D gene is possibly TRBD1 (7 bases). Between the trimmed V and J ends, which lost 1 base and 7 bases, there was a span of 18 bases. Germline assignment: CDR1 SGDLS and CDR2 YYNGEE. The CDR3 sequence is 16 residues long. CDR3 region: CASSVSLSGRGNIQYF. CDR3 DNA sequence: TGTGCCAGCAGCGTATCCCTTAGCGGCAGGGGGAACATTCAGTACTTC.

The V call is TRBV19, the J call TRBJ2-5; the D is unclear. Germline CDR1 LNHDA, CDR2 SQIVND (reference sequence). V was pared by 5 bases and J by 5 bases, with 18 bases between. The CDR3 sequence is 15 residues long. CDR3 nucleotides: TGTGCCAGTAGTCCTCCACATGGGGTTAGGGAGACCCAGTACTTC. Amino acids: CASSPPHGVRETQYF.

CDR3 sequence (DNA): TGTGCCAGCAGTCGACAGGGCCGCGTCACAGATACGCAGTATTTT. The encoded protein is CASSRQGRVTDTQYF. The chain combines TRBV6-5 with TRBJ2-3, with 7 positions matching TRBD1. Per germline, CDR1 MNHEY and CDR2 SVGAGI. V was pared by 5 bases and J by 2 bases, with 7 bases of the junction left unmatched. The CDR3 covers 15 residues.

The table lists this clone with a few counts. The chain joins TRBV15 to TRBJ2-3; 8 bases agree with TRBD2. The CDR3 loop spans 16 amino acids. Trimming at V came to 3 bases and at J to 2 bases, leaving 7 bases not matched to a gene. Looked up from germline, CDR1 is LNHNV and CDR2 is YYDKDF (reference sequence). The DNA for the CDR3 is TGTGCCACCAGCAGTGGAACTAGCGGATCCACAGATACGCAGTATTTT. The encoded protein is CATSSGTSGSTDTQYF.

The chain is built from TRBV18 and TRBJ2-2, with D tentatively TRBD1 or TRBD2 (7 bases each). The germline CDR1 and CDR2 sequences are KGHSH and LQKENI. CDR3 length: 17 residues. Deletions cut 6 bases from V and 0 bases from J, with 17 bases between. The CDR3 loop reads CASSPRRGGTNTGELFF. The CDR3 DNA is TGTGCCAGCTCTCCGCGCAGGGGGGGGACGAACACCGGGGAGCTGTTTTTT.

The chain couples TRBV2 to TRBJ1-1; D is unclear. Trimming stripped 6 bases from V and 1 base from J, with 12 bases between. CDR1 and CDR2 (germline): SNHLY, FYNNEI. The CDR3 is made up of 14 amino acids. In nucleotides, the CDR3 is TGTGCCAGCAGCCGGCAGCGGGAGAACACTGAAGCTTTCTTT. Translation: CASSRQRENTEAFF.

The chain is built from TRBV5-1 and TRBJ2-2, with TRBD1 matching over 7 bases. This CDR3 has 16 amino acids. Germline CDR1 reads SGHRS; CDR2 reads YFSETQ. V lost 0 bases, J lost 5 bases, and 7 bases stayed unmatched. For the CDR3, the DNA is TGCGCCAGCAGCTTGGAGGGGGCGGTGAATACCGGGGAGCTGTTTTTT. Residues: CASSLEGAVNTGELFF.

This clone was picked up a small number of times. This sequence joins TRBV6-1 and TRBJ1-1; no clear D gene. The germline gives CDR1 MNHNS, CDR2 SASEGT. V lost 2 bases to trimming and J lost 11 bases, with 12 bases between them. The CDR3 loop spans 12 amino acids. CDR3 coding DNA: TGTGCCAGCAGTGAAATTGGAGCGAGGGCTTTCTTT. Its protein is CASSEIGARAFF.

The rearrangement links TRBV5-5 to TRBJ2-2; TRBD1 matches 7 bases. Germline V lookup: CDR1 SGHKS, CDR2 YYEKEE (reference sequence). The length of the CDR3 is 15 residues. V gave up 4 bases and J gave up 3 bases; unmatched junction bases: 6. In DNA, the CDR3 is TGTGCCAGCAGCCCGACAGGGCTGGACACCGGGGAGCTGTTTTTT. Residues: CASSPTGLDTGELFF.

The gene calls are TRBV30 and TRBJ1-3, with 9 bases aligning to TRBD1. Germline assignment: CDR1 GTSNPN and CDR2 SVGIG (reference sequence). Losses at the gene ends were 8 bases for V and 8 bases for J; bases not matched to a gene: 10. The CDR3 loop spans 13 amino acids. The CDR3 sequence: CAVETGGTDTIYF. The CDR3 region has the DNA TGTGCCGTGGAAACAGGGGGCACGGACACCATATATTTT.

The V gene is TRBV7-2, the J gene TRBJ2-7, with no clear D. The V and J ends lost 4 bases and 3 bases respectively, with 7 bases between them. This CDR3 has 12 amino acids. In germline, CDR1 is SGHTA, CDR2 FQGNSA. The CDR3 spells CASSSDIYEQYF. CDR3 DNA sequence: TGTGCCAGCAGCTCCGATATCTACGAGCAGTACTTC.

V and J are TRBV11-2 and TRBJ1-1; unclear D gene. The CDR3 runs to 13 residues. V was clipped by 3 bases and J by 0 bases, with 5 bases between them. Germline V CDR1 and CDR2: SGHAT, FQNNGV. The CDR3 loop reads CASSFALNTEAFF. CDR3 sequence (DNA): TGTGCCAGCAGCTTTGCATTGAACACTGAAGCTTTCTTT.

J is TRBJ2-7 and V is TRBV27; 9 nucleotides align to TRBD1. This CDR3 is built from 16 residues. Trimming cost V 4 bases and J 5 bases; bases outside gene matches: 12. Germline values: CDR1 MNHEY, CDR2 SMNVEV (reference sequence). The CDR3 region is CASSYSPGTGLDEQYF. CDR3 in DNA: TGTGCCAGCAGTTACTCTCCCGGGACAGGGCTTGACGAGCAGTACTTC.

The J gene is TRBJ2-5, the V gene TRBV7-2, with D perhaps TRBD1 or TRBD2 (6 bases each). This CDR3 region has 15 residues. Germline V gene sequence: CDR1 SGHTA, CDR2 FQGNSA. The ends were cut back, 1 base at V and 4 bases at J, with 13 bases in the middle. CDR3 bases: TGTGCCAGCAGCTTAGGGGGGGCAGGGCTAGAGACCCAGTACTTC. The encoded protein is CASSLGGAGLETQYF.

The chain joins TRBV28 to TRBJ2-7; D not resolved. Germline values: CDR1 MDHEN, CDR2 SYDVKM. The CDR3 spans 13 residues. Trimming left V 5 bases short and J 9 bases short, with 17 bases between. CDR3 DNA: TGTGCCAGCAGTATGGTCCCCACCCGATGGCAGTACTTC. Translation: CASSMVPTRWQYF.